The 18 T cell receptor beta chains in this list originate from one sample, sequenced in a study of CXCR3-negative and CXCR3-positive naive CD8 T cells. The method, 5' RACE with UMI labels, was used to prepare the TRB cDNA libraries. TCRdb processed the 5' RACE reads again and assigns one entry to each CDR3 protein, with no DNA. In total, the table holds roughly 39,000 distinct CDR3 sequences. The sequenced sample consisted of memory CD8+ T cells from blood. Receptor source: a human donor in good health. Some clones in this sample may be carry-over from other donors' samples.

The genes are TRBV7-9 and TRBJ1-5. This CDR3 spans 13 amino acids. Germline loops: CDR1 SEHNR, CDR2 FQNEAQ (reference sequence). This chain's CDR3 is CASSFGEIGPQHF.

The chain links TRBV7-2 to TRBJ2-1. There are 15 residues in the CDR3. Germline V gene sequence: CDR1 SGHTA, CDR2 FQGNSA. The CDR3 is CASSPTGAANNEQFF.

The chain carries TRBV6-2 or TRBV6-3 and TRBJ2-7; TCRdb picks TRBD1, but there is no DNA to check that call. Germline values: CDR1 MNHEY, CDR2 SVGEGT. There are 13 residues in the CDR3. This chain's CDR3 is CASSAPGTNEQYF.

The chain's CDR3 is CAGSQDVGGGVEKLFF. V is TRBV4-3 and J is TRBJ1-4; as DNA is missing, the TRBD1 call by TCRdb cannot be tested. The CDR3 runs to 16 residues. Germline CDR1 is LGHNA and CDR2 is YSLEER.

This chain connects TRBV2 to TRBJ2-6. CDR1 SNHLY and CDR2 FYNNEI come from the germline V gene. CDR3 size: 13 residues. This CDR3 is CATLDPGANVLTF.

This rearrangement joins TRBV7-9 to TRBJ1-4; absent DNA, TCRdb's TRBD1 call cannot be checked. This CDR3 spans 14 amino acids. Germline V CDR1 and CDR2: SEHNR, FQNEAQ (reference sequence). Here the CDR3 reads CASRRDTFTEKLFF.

CDR3 in amino acids: CASSLGQGRQETQYF. The genes are TRBV7-8 and TRBJ2-5; TCRdb returns TRBD1, unconfirmable since there is no DNA. From germline, CDR1 is SGHVS and CDR2 FQNEAQ. This CDR3 has 15 residues.

CDR3 in amino acids: CATSRDVLGVGTEAFF. The chain links TRBV15 to TRBJ1-1. Germline CDR1 is LNHNV and CDR2 is YYDKDF (reference sequence). The CDR3 sequence is 16 residues long.

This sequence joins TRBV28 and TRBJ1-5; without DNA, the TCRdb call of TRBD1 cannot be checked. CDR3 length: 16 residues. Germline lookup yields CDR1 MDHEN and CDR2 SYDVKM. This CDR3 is CASRPTQGWSNQPQHF. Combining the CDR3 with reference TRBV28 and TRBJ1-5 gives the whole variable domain DVKVTQSSRYLVKRTGEKVFLECVQDMDHENMFWYRQDPGLGLRLIYFSYDVKMKEKGDIPEGYSVSREKKERFSLILESASTNQTSMYLCASRPTQGWSNQPQHFGDGTRLSIL.

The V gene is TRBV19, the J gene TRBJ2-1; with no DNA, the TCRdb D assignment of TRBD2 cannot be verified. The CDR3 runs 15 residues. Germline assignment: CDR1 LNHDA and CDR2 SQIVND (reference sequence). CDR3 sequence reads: CASILQEGGYNEQFF.

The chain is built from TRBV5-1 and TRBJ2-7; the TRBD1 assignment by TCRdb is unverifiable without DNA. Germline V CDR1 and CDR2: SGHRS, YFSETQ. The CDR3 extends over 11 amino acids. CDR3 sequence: CAVQGDHEQYF.

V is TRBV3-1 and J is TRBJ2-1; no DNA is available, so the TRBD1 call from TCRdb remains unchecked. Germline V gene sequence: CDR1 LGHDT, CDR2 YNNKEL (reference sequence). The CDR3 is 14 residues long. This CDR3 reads CASSQEVRGNEQFF.

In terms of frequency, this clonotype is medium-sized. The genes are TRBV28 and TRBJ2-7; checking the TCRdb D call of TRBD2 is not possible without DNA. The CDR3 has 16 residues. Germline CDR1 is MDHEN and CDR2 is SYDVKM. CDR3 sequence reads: CASSLYGTHVTYEQYF.

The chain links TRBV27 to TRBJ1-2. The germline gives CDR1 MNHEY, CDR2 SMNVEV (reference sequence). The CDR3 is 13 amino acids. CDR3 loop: CASSLSAVAGYTF.

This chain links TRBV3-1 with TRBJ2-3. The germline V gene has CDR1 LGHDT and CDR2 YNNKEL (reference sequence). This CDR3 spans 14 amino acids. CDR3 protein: CASSQVWGTDTQYF.

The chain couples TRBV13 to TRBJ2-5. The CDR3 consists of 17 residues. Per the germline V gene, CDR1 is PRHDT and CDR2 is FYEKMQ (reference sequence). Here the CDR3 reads CASSPRRIGSQGETQYF.

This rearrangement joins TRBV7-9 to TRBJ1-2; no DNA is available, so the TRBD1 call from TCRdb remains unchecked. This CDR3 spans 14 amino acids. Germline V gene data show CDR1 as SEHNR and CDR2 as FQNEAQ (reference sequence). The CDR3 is CASSHPAGGYGYTF.

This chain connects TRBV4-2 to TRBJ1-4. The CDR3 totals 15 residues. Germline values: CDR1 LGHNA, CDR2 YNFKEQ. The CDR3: CASSQEFGGNEKLFF.